Detailed here is one TCR beta chain. In the source study's methods: Estimated nucleated cell counts came from reference gene primer amplification. Libraries were prepared by immunoSEQ multiplex PCR; TCRdb keeps only in-frame clonotypes and omits some of them. That table is the source of V, J and clone size, and D and trimming were worked out from the DNA. The repertoire includes 300,000 to 400,000 clones, 88% of them detected once, and 1.6% sits in the top ten. The data were taken from a study of blood T cell repertoires in COVID-19. Study as a whole: Whether acute or convalescent, the COVID-19 samples came from the United States, Italy and Spain.

The TCR originated in a woman between 25 and 40 years old with COVID-19, enrolled during active disease. What was sequenced was peripheral blood.

In nucleotides, the CDR3 is TGCGCCAGCAGCCGGCGGAGGAATGAGCAGTTCTTC. Its protein is CASSRRRNEQFF. The V and J genes are TRBV4-3 and TRBJ2-1; D might be TRBD2 (5 bases). V was cut by 4 bases and J by 7 bases, with 8 bases left in between. The CDR3 runs to 12 residues. The germline CDR1 and CDR2 sequences are LGHNA and YSLEER.